These 29 T cell receptor beta chains were all obtained from the same sample, sequenced in a study of blood T cell repertoires in COVID-19. The repertoire was sequenced with immunoSEQ multiplex PCR; TCRdb's copy has only in-frame clones and lacks some. The data show around 200,000 clones, about 83% seen once. The sequenced sample was peripheral blood. These receptors were collected from a woman between 50 and 59 years old with acute or convalescent COVID-19.

The chain is built from TRBV4-2 and TRBJ2-5, with D perhaps matching TRBD1 (5 bases). Germline V lookup: CDR1 LGHNA, CDR2 YNFKEQ. The V end lost 4 bases, the J end lost 2 bases, and 14 bases lay between the germline ends. The CDR3 is 15 amino acids. The CDR3 DNA is TGTGCCAGCAGCCCCCAAGACAGAGCACAAGAGACCCAGTACTTC. It codes for CASSPQDRAQETQYF.

CDR3 nucleotide sequence: TGTGCCAGCAGCCCAACTGGGACAGGGGAAGAAGCTTTCTTT. Residues: CASSPTGTGEEAFF. The V gene is TRBV7-9, the J gene TRBJ1-1, with TRBD1 identical over 10 bases. This CDR3 is 14 amino acids long. The J segment lost 8 bases and the V segment lost 5 bases, leaving 8 bases of the junction unmatched. The germline V gene encodes CDR1 SEHNR and CDR2 FQNEAQ (reference sequence).

The CDR3 bases are TGCAGTGCTAGTCGGGGTGGTTCTACCGGGCCTGGCACCGGGGAGCTGTTTTTT. As protein: CSASRGGSTGPGTGELFF. This sequence joins TRBV20-1 and TRBJ2-2; tentative D call: TRBD2 (5 bases). In germline, CDR1 is DFQATT, CDR2 SNEGSKA (reference sequence). This CDR3 comprises 18 residues. The V and J ends lost 3 bases and 4 bases respectively, with 24 bases between them.

Ten or more counts support this clone. The CDR3 region is CASSSTGAETQYF. CDR3 DNA: TGTGCCAGCAGCTCGACAGGGGCCGAGACCCAGTACTTC. The chain recombines TRBV7-9 with TRBJ2-5; TRBD1 matches 8 bases. Germline trimming cut 4 bases from V and 5 bases from J; bases unmatched to any gene: 3. The CDR3 loop spans 13 amino acids. From germline, CDR1 is SEHNR and CDR2 FQNEAQ (reference sequence).

The rearrangement joins TRBV19 to TRBJ2-1, with no clear D. CDR1 and CDR2 from the germline V gene are LNHDA and SQIVND (reference sequence). Deletions cut 1 base from V and 9 bases from J, with 19 bases between. The CDR3 runs to 16 residues. CDR3 protein: CASSIGEPILPGEQFF. CDR3 DNA sequence: TGTGCCAGTAGTATAGGAGAGCCGATCCTTCCGGGTGAGCAGTTCTTC.

The chain links TRBV5-4 to TRBJ2-1; TRBD2 is a possible D gene (5 bases). This CDR3 spans 16 amino acids. V was cut by 3 bases and J by 0 bases, with 13 bases left in between. Germline V gene sequence: CDR1 SGHNT, CDR2 YYREEE (reference sequence). Here the CDR3 reads CASSSQVAGSYNEQFF. CDR3 bases: TGTGCCAGCAGCTCCCAGGTGGCGGGCTCCTACAATGAGCAGTTCTTC. The full variable domain, rest sourced from reference TRBV5-4 and TRBJ2-1, is ETGVTQSPTHLIKTRGQQVTLRCSSQSGHNTVSWYQQALGQGPQFIFQYYREEENGRGNFPPRFSGLQFPNYSSELNVNALELDDSALYLCASSSQVAGSYNEQFFGPGTRLTVL.

The chain links TRBV6-5 to TRBJ2-7, with a tentative D call TRBD2 (5 bases). The germline V and J ends were trimmed by 6 bases and 3 bases, with 18 bases remaining between them. The germline gives CDR1 MNHEY, CDR2 SVGAGI. The CDR3 sequence is 15 residues long. The CDR3 loop is CASREVDGAHYEQYF. In nucleotides, the CDR3 is TGTGCCAGCAGGGAGGTAGACGGAGCTCACTACGAGCAGTACTTC.

The V and J genes are TRBV20-1 and TRBJ2-1, with TRBD1 identical over 8 bases. The CDR3 contains 14 residues. J gave up 5 bases and V 3 bases, and 6 bases lay outside the gene matches. The germline V gene encodes CDR1 DFQATT and CDR2 SNEGSKA (reference sequence). CDR3 coding DNA: TGCAGTGCTAGTGGAGACAGGGGTCACAATGAGCAGTTCTTC. Protein sequence: CSASGDRGHNEQFF.

This chain uses TRBV2 with TRBJ2-3; D ambiguous. With 7 bases removed from V and 2 bases from J, the gap between germline ends came to 13 bases. There are 14 residues in the CDR3. The germline V gene encodes CDR1 SNHLY and CDR2 FYNNEI. DNA for the CDR3: TGTGCCAGCACCCCGGAGCTACTCACAGATACGCAGTATTTT. Protein sequence: CASTPELLTDTQYF.

This clone occurred once. This sequence joins TRBV6-6 and TRBJ2-7; 12 nucleotides line up with TRBD2. The junction had 8 bases not matched to a gene; V was cut back by 5 bases and J by 0 bases. The CDR3 has 17 amino acids. Germline assignment: CDR1 MNHNY and CDR2 SVGAGI (reference sequence). CDR3 nucleotide sequence: TGTGCCAGCAGTCCCGGGACTAGCGGGTCCCTCTCCTACGAGCAGTACTTC. Its translation: CASSPGTSGSLSYEQYF.

This sequence joins TRBV6-5 and TRBJ2-7; 14 bases are a match to TRBD2. The CDR3 runs to 16 residues. Per the germline V gene, CDR1 is MNHEY and CDR2 is SVGAGI. Trimming cost V 4 bases and J 1 base; bases outside gene matches: 3. CDR3 loop: CASSWTSGRMSYEQYF. The CDR3 DNA reads TGTGCCAGCAGTTGGACTAGCGGGAGGATGTCCTACGAGCAGTACTTC.

CDR3 DNA: TGCGCCAGCAGTCAGTCCATTAGCGGGTATAAATACAATGAGCAGTTCTTC. It encodes CASSQSISGYKYNEQFF. This chain links TRBV23-1 with TRBJ2-1, with 7 bases identical to TRBD2. TRBV23-1 is designated an ORF whose function remains uncertain. CDR3 size: 17 residues. V lost 3 bases to trimming and J lost 4 bases; unmatched junction nucleotides: 12.

The chain joins TRBV28 to TRBJ1-5, with D maybe TRBD1 (6 bases). Per germline, CDR1 MDHEN and CDR2 SYDVKM. The CDR3 is 16 residues long. Trimming shortened V by 6 bases and J by 6 bases, and 21 bases separated the two germline ends. This CDR3 is CASRATGTRSSQPQHF. The CDR3 DNA sequence: TGTGCCAGCAGGGCCACCGGGACAAGATCAAGTCAGCCCCAGCATTTT.

The CDR3 sequence is CASGPLQGPNYGYTF. In nucleotides, the CDR3 is TGTGCCAGCGGACCTCTACAGGGCCCTAACTATGGCTACACCTTC. The chain has TRBV27 and TRBJ1-2; possible D gene TRBD1, 6 bases. In germline, CDR1 is MNHEY, CDR2 SMNVEV (reference sequence). Trimming took 8 bases from V and 0 from J, leaving 16 bases between them. This CDR3 has 15 amino acids.

This clone has more than one count but fewer than ten. The chain employs TRBV6-5 and TRBJ1-1; 10 nucleotides align to TRBD1. The trim removed 6 bases at V and 2 bases at J, leaving 3 bases unmatched. CDR1 and CDR2 from the germline V gene are MNHEY and SVGAGI. The CDR3 is made up of 14 amino acids. The CDR3 spells CASRRQGANTEAFF. The CDR3 bases are TGTGCCAGCAGACGACAGGGGGCTAACACTGAAGCTTTCTTT.

V usage is TRBV18 and J usage is TRBJ2-3; 8 nucleotides line up with TRBD1. The CDR3 sequence is 15 residues long. V lost 3 bases to trimming and J lost 7 bases; unmatched junction nucleotides: 9. CDR1 is KGHSH and CDR2 is LQKENI in the germline V gene. CDR3 nucleotides: TGTGCCAGCTCACCGTCAGCAGGGGGCGGAAATACGCAGTATTTT. It translates to CASSPSAGGGNTQYF. Combining the CDR3 with reference TRBV18 and TRBJ2-3 gives the whole variable domain NAGVMQNPRHLVRRRGQEARLRCSPMKGHSHVYWYRQLPEEGLKFMVYLQKENIIDESGMPKERFSAEFPKEGPSILRIQQVVRGDSAAYFCASSPSAGGGNTQYFGPGTRLTVL.

This chain links TRBV19 with TRBJ2-2; 8 bases agree with TRBD2. V lost 6 bases to trimming and J lost 3 bases; unmatched junction nucleotides: 9. CDR1 is LNHDA, CDR2 SQIVND, per germline (reference sequence). CDR3 size: 16 residues. The CDR3: CASRGAASGYTGELFF. In nucleotides, the CDR3 is TGTGCCAGTAGAGGGGCGGCTAGCGGGTACACCGGGGAGCTGTTTTTT.

In regard to this clone: Other DNA sequences in this specimen translate into the identical CDR3. This chain uses TRBV28 with TRBJ1-1, with a possible D match to TRBD1 (6 bases). Trimming took off 2 bases at V and 3 bases at J, with 10 bases between the two ends. The CDR3 has 14 amino acids. Germline CDR1 is MDHEN and CDR2 is SYDVKM. CDR3 loop: CASSLGGADTEAFF. CDR3 DNA sequence: TGTGCCAGCAGTTTAGGGGGGGCGGACACTGAAGCTTTCTTT.

This clone has at least ten counts. This chain joins TRBV6-4 and TRBJ2-3; D perhaps matches TRBD2 (5 bases). The CDR3 consists of 13 residues. Germline V gene data show CDR1 as MRHNA and CDR2 as SNTAGT. V lost 2 bases and J lost 3, with 6 bases in between. CDR3 protein: CASSDGSTDTQYF. Here the CDR3 DNA reads TGTGCCAGCAGTGACGGGAGTACAGATACGCAGTATTTT.

The chain joins TRBV5-1 to TRBJ2-7; D not certain. Germline V CDR1 and CDR2: SGHRS, YFSETQ. The CDR3 loop spans 13 amino acids. V was pared by 7 bases and J by 5 bases, with 16 bases between. In DNA form, the CDR3 reads TGCGCCAGCGCCCTTCAATCCGGAGACGAGCAGTACTTC. Protein product: CASALQSGDEQYF.

CDR3 region: CTSSLRLAGLGIGEQFF. In DNA form, the CDR3 reads TGCACCAGCAGCCTGCGACTAGCGGGATTGGGGATTGGTGAGCAGTTCTTC. The chain combines TRBV1 with TRBJ2-1; the listed D gene, TRBD2, was not tested against the DNA. TRBV1 is recorded as a pseudogene. This CDR3 is 17 amino acids long.

The gene calls are TRBV7-3 and TRBJ2-5; D unclear. Germline V lookup: CDR1 SGHTA, CDR2 FQGTGA. The CDR3 totals 13 residues. Trimming pared 0 bases from V and 2 bases from J, leaving 4 bases between. CDR3 nucleotide sequence: TGTGCCAGCAGCTTAACCCTTCAAGAGACCCAGTACTTC. It specifies CASSLTLQETQYF. Full variable domain (outside the CDR3, taken from reference TRBV7-3 and TRBJ2-5): GAGVSQTPSNKVTEKGKYVELRCDPISGHTALYWYRQSLGQGPEFLIYFQGTGAADDSGLPNDRFFAVRPEGSVSTLKIQRTERGDSAVYLCASSLTLQETQYFGPGTRLLVL.

This chain joins TRBV11-2 and TRBJ2-1; 8 bases map to TRBD2. CDR1 and CDR2 from the germline V gene are SGHAT and FQNNGV. This CDR3 comprises 18 residues. The junction had 9 bases not matched to a gene; V was cut back by 2 bases and J by 0 bases. The CDR3 nucleotides read TGTGCCAGCAGCTTAACTAGCGGATTTGTGGGCTCCTACAATGAGCAGTTCTTC. Translating gives CASSLTSGFVGSYNEQFF.

This clone was seen only once. This chain joins TRBV15 and TRBJ1-5; 12 bases line up with TRBD1. This CDR3 is built from 19 residues. J lost 2 bases, V lost 4 bases, and 12 bases had no gene match. Per germline, CDR1 LNHNV and CDR2 YYDKDF (reference sequence). The CDR3 protein is CATSTWDRGRDKGNQPQHF. CDR3 coding DNA: TGTGCCACCAGCACCTGGGACAGGGGGCGAGATAAGGGCAATCAGCCCCAGCATTTT. The full variable domain, in which reference TRBV15 and TRBJ1-5 provide the parts outside the CDR3, is DAMVIQNPRYQVTQFGKPVTLSCSQTLNHNVMYWYQQKSSQAPKLLFHYYDKDFNNEADTPDNFQSRRPNTSFCFLDIRSPGLGDTAMYLCATSTWDRGRDKGNQPQHFGDGTRLSIL.

The chain employs TRBV5-1 and TRBJ1-2; 11 positions match TRBD1. This CDR3 is 13 amino acids long. V trimming: 4 bases; J trimming: 10 bases; junction bases outside the gene matches: 6. CDR1 is SGHRS, CDR2 YFSETQ, per germline. The CDR3 sequence: CASSMGQGVDYTF. In nucleotides, the CDR3 is TGCGCCAGCAGCATGGGACAGGGGGTGGACTACACCTTC.

The chain couples TRBV18 to TRBJ2-3, with 8 bases aligning to TRBD2. The junction had 16 bases not matched to a gene; V was cut back by 8 bases and J by 3 bases. Germline values: CDR1 KGHSH, CDR2 LQKENI. The CDR3 loop spans 17 amino acids. The CDR3 is CASLPGKAGGATDTQYF. Written as DNA, the CDR3 is TGTGCCAGCCTCCCAGGAAAGGCGGGGGGCGCGACAGATACGCAGTATTTT.

V and J are TRBV5-4 and TRBJ2-3; 8 bases map to TRBD2. V shed 4 bases, J shed 6 bases, and the junction held 10 bases outside the gene matches. The CDR3 is made up of 15 amino acids. CDR1 and CDR2 (germline): SGHNT, YYREEE (reference sequence). In nucleotides, the CDR3 is TGTGCCAGCAGCGCCTCCGGGACTAGAGGGGATACGCAGTATTTT. Translation: CASSASGTRGDTQYF.

This clone appeared many times. The chain recombines TRBV13 with TRBJ1-3; D gene ambiguous. Deletions cut 5 bases from V and 0 bases from J, with 8 bases between. The CDR3 contains 14 residues. From germline, CDR1 is PRHDT and CDR2 FYEKMQ (reference sequence). The CDR3 is CASSLTNSGNTIYF. CDR3 sequence (DNA): TGTGCCAGCAGCCTCACAAACTCTGGAAACACCATATATTTT.

This clone was picked up many times. Other DNA sequences of this sample code for an identical CDR3. The V call is TRBV28, the J call TRBJ1-1, with D possibly matching TRBD1 (6 bases). Germline assignment: CDR1 MDHEN and CDR2 SYDVKM. V was cut by 8 bases and J by 1 base, with 11 bases left in between. The CDR3 spans 13 residues. The CDR3 spells CASRLGGNTEAFF. The CDR3 nucleotides read TGTGCCAGCCGCTTAGGGGGGAACACTGAAGCTTTCTTT.